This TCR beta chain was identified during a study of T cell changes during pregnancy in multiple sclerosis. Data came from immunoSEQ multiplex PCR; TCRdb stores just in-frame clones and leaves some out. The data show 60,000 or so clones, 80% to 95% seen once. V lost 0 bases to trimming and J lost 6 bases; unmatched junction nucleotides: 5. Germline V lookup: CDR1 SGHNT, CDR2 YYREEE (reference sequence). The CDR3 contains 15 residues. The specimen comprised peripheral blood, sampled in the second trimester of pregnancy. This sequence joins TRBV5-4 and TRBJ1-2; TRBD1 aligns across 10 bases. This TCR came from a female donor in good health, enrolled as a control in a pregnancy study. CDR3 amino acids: CASSLALGQGHGYTF. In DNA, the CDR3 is TGTGCCAGCAGCTTGGCCCTGGGACAGGGGCATGGCTACACCTTC.